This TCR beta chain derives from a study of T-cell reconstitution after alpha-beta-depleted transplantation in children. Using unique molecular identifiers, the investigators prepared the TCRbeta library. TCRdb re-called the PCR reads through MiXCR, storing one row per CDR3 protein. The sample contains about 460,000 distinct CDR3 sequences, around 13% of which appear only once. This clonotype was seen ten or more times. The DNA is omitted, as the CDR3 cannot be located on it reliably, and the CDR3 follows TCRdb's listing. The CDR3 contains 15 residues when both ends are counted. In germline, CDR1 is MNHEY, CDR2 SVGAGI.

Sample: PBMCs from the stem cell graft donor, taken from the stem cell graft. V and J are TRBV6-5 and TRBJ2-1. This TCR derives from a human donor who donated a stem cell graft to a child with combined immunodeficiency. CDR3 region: CASSSSTASYNEQFF.